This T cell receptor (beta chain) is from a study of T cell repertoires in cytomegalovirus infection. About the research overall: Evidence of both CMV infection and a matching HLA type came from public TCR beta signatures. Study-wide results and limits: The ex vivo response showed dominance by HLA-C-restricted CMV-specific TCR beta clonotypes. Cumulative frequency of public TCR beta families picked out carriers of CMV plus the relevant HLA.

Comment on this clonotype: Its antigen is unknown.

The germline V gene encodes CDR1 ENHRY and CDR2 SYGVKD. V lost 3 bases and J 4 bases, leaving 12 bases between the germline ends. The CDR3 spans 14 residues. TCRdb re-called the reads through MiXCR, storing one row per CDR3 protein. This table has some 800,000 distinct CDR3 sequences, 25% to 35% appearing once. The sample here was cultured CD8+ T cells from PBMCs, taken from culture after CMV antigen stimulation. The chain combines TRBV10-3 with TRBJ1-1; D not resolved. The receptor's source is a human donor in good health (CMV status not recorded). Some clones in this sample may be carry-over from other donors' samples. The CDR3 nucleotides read TGTGCCATCAGTGACGGGCCAGACACCACTGAAGCTTTCTTT. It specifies CAISDGPDTTEAFF.